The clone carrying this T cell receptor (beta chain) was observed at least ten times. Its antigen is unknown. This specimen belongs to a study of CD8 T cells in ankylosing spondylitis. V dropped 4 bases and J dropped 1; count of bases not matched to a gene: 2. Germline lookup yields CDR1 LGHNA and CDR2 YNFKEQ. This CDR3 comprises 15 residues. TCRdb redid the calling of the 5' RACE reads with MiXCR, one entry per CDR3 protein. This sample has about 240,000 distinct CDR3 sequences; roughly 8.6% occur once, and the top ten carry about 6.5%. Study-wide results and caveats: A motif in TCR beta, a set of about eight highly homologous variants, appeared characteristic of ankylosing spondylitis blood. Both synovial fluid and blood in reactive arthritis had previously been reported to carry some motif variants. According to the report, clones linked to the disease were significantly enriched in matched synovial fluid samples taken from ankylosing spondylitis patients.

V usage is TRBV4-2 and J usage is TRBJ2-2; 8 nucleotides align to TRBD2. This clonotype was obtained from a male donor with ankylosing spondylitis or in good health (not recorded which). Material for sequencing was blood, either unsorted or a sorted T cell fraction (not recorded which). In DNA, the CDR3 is TGTGCCAGCAGCCCGGGAGGGGTGAACACCGGGGAGCTGTTTTTT. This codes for CASSPGGVNTGELFF.